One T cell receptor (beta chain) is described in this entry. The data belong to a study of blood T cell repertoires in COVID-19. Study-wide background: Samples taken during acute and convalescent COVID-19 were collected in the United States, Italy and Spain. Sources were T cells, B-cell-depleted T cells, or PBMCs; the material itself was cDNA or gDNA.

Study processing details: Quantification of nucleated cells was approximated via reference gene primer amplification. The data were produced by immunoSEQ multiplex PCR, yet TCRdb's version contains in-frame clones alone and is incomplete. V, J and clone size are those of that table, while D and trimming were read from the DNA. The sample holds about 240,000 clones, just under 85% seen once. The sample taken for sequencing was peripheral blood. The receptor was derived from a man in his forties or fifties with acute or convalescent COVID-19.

CDR3 residues: CASSPAGGRRNWGYTF. The CDR3 region has the DNA TGTGCCAGCAGCCCGGCGGGGGGTCGCCGTAATTGGGGCTACACCTTC. The chain joins TRBV5-8 to TRBJ1-2; D possibly corresponds to TRBD1 (5 bases). The CDR3 runs to 16 residues. The germline CDR1 and CDR2 sequences are SGHTS and YDEGEE. V was pared by 4 bases and J by 8 bases, with 24 bases between.